This T cell receptor beta chain was identified during a study of cytomegalovirus exposure and HLA in healthy donors (dated by TCRdb to about 2017). Background on the whole study: An earlier analysis of several hundred of the donors reported 276 Gb of sequence data and 117 million unique TCR beta sequences obtained from approximately 180 million T cells. Approximately 300 gigabases of sequencing data and 70 million to 100 million unique TCR sequences were included in an early release covering 550 to 650 HLA-typed donors. Of the roughly 400 genotyped donors, approximately 83% fell in the genetic ancestry cluster associated with self-reported Caucasian donors. The study aimed to test whether cataloging public T cell receptors could reveal signatures of past pathogen exposure. Using immunosequencing, the study profiled T cell repertoires from around 670 subjects and related those repertoires to cytomegalovirus serostatus. In addition to the first cohort of hundreds of subjects, a separate validation cohort of approximately 130 different subjects was used. The study combined high-throughput TCR immunosequencing, statistical association of individual TCRs with disease status, and machine learning to predict cytomegalovirus infection status. A later analysis re-examined previously published TCR beta repertoires from more than 550 donors and added high-resolution HLA genotyping to investigate patterns of TCR occurrence. Rather than drawing on any new phenotypic data, the later analysis identified candidate immune exposures from TCR beta sequences and the way those sequences occurred across donors. In an earlier analysis of 500 to 650 of the donors, high-throughput TCR beta sequencing was used to judge whether each TCR beta V gene segment behaved as functional or pseudogenic. Donor age, sex, ethnicity and CMV serostatus were compiled alongside the repertoire data. A later genetic analysis took genome-wide SNP genotypes for about 65% of the roughly 670 donors and used that subset as a discovery cohort. All discovery cohort repertoires had been generated using a single sequencing platform. HLA typing covered class I and class II loci at four-digit resolution. Typing coverage differed by locus: A, B, C, DRB1 and DQB1 were typed in about 620-640 donors, DQA1 in 522, DPA1 in some 570, and DPB1 in 400 to 480. Five DR-DQ haplotypes were handled as single units for association and clustering because linkage in the cohort was strong. Among almost 400 genotyped donors of the cohort, an average of roughly 240,000 unique TCR beta nucleotide sequences were sequenced per donor, about a sixth of them non-productive. Overall study results and their limits: A cluster of highly shared sequence variants was judged likely to represent a technical artifact of the sequencing pipeline. According to a later analysis, TCR association rates differed among HLA loci, with DRB1 alleles showing the most associated TCRs and HLA-C alleles showing the fewest. It was suggested by the authors that the approach could potentially be generalized to other disease states and immunological phenotypes. Because the 87-base-pair reads could not distinguish some IMGT-functional V segments, including TRBV6-2 and TRBV6-3, those segments were excluded. A later analysis associated 16,951 TCR beta sequences with specific HLA alleles at a false discovery rate of 0.05. In an earlier analysis of 500 to 650 of the donors, most TCR beta V segments appeared in productive rearrangements about 90% or about 30% of the time, broadly matching IMGT annotations. Assigning TCR associations to individual alleles was difficult when HLA alleles, especially DR and DQ, strongly co-occurred. In a later analysis, most CMV-associated TCR beta chains were found to appear HLA-restricted, with HLA associations seemingly driven largely by CMV exposure. In a later analysis, HLA-associated TCR beta chains were found to be more clonally expanded and to have lower generation probabilities than equally common non-associated chains. Across donors, most TCR sequences were observed very rarely, whereas some public TCRs were present in many individuals. Because counts were too low, about 18 rarely observed V segments, including chromosome 9 orphons, were excluded from the earlier analysis of some 590 of the donors. This cohort had only TCR beta chains sequenced, and the lack of alpha or paired-chain data limited which features could be detected. In a later genetic analysis, fewer N-insertions in productive TCRs were reported among donors in an Asian-associated ancestry cluster than the 666-donor mean. The study listed 150 to 200 TCR beta chains as associated with cytomegalovirus. In vitro tests confirmed that a few of the cytomegalovirus-associated TCR beta chains recognize cytomegalovirus antigens. The presence/absence analyses assumed that sequencing depth was roughly uniform across donors, and that assumption may not be true. V-gene and J-gene trimming of TCR beta chains was associated with a missense DCLRE1C variant in a later genetic analysis, and the association was replicated in an independent cohort. Several of the top co-occurrence clusters appeared to be linked to parvovirus B19, influenza, CMV and Epstein-Barr virus, according to a later analysis. HLA typing was unavailable for some donors at each locus, so association tests used only the typed subset. Correlated functional status among segregating V segments might be attributable to linkage disequilibrium, but an unknown experimental factor could not be ruled out. In both the original and validation cohorts, the classifier was reported to diagnose cytomegalovirus status with high specificity and sensitivity. A further reported finding was that TCR beta sequences accurately predicted the HLA-A and HLA-B alleles for most subjects in the first cohort. Immune exposure information for the cohort was limited to CMV serostatus.

Receptor libraries were prepared by the immunoSEQ multiplex PCR assay. A mixture of 60 forward primers for TCR Vbeta segments and 13 reverse primers for TCR Jbeta segments was used in the multiplex PCR. The CDR3 region of rearranged TCR beta genes was amplified from genomic DNA by a multiplex PCR assay. The amplified TCR beta libraries were sequenced on the Illumina HiSeq System as 87-base-pair reads. On the study's bioinformatics: A later analysis counted about 80 million unique TCR beta chains across the 550 to 800 repertoires, and some 12 million of these chains were shared by at least two donors. Raw reads were error-corrected and collapsed into unique sequences by a nearest-neighbor algorithm in which closely related sequences were merged to remove PCR and sequencing errors. CDR3 sequences were aligned to IMGT reference sequences to assign V, D and J gene segments. Each retained sequence needed at least a six-nucleotide match to both a V gene segment and a J gene segment. Rearrangements were classified as productive when the CDR3 lacked stop codons and remained in frame with V and J, and all other rearrangements were classified as non-productive. CDR3 was defined by IMGT convention, running from the second conserved V-encoded cysteine to the conserved J-encoded phenylalanine. In an earlier analysis of around 600 of the donors, sequences lacking an unambiguous match to a single V gene segment were excluded. In an earlier analysis of several hundred of the donors, V segments were called functional above 56.7% productive rearrangements and were called segregating when the between-donor standard deviation exceeded 5%. To diagnose cytomegalovirus status from the catalog of TCR beta chain sequences, a statistical classification framework was built. V and J gene assignment, in a later analysis, came from comparing TCR nucleotide sequences with IMGT/GENE-DB human TR gene sequences. In a later analysis, CDR3 sequences and most-parsimonious VDJ recombination scenarios were assigned using the TCRdist pipeline. In a later analysis, every TCR beta chain was defined by the combination of its CDR3 amino acid sequence and its V-gene family, and reads without a unique V-gene family were dropped. A later analysis removed 500 to 600 highly shared, low-generation-probability nucleotide sequences to deal with suspected cross-contamination and a sequencing artifact. A later analysis calculated a clonal expansion index for each public chain from normalized within-repertoire ranks of inferred template counts. In a later analysis, generation probabilities were computed using a VDJ recombination model fitted to out-of-frame rearrangements, and the results were checked against IGoR. A later analysis scored TCR-TCR, TCR-HLA and TCR-CMV co-occurrence with hypergeometric tests, applying a repertoire-size bias correction to TCR pairs. A later analysis estimated false discovery rates by permuting HLA or CMV assignments 20 times. In a later analysis, co-occurring TCRs were grouped with DBSCAN, and TCRdist sequence similarity was added when clustering was performed within HLA-allele-positive subsets. For co-occurrence clustering, repertoires with fewer than 30,000 or more than 120,000 public chains were excluded, along with a handful of repertoires with anomalous nucleotide sharing. Imported from immuneACCESS, the table was reduced by TCRdb to in-frame sequences with V and J called. These copies leave out some clones; in studies compared against another copy, an unresolved V gene accounts for under half, and the cause of the remainder is not known. V, J and clone size reflect that table, while D and trimming were determined from the DNA. The sample has under 200,000 clones on record, 68% of them singletons. The ten biggest clones cover 4% to 5.5% of the sample.

The cohort comprised hundreds of healthy bone marrow donors. Cohort members were all nominally healthy when sampled, although unrecorded immune exposures were likely present. The donor tested CMV seropositive and was one of the 289 seropositive cohort members. A peripheral blood sample was collected from each donor, and TCR beta sequencing was performed on peripheral blood mononuclear cells. Genomic DNA extraction from the blood cell samples was performed with the Qiagen DNeasy Blood Extraction Kit. V and J lose 2 bases and 2 bases, and a span of 15 bases separates them. The CDR3 contains 16 residues, cysteine and phenylalanine counted. The read is trimmed to its CDR3 DNA, 48 bases read in frame from base 1. CDR1 and CDR2 are read off the germline V gene as SGHRS and YFSETQ. As concerns this clone: The clone's antigen remains unknown. No per-base quality is available; no much larger clone lies one base away.

Sequencing was carried out using PBMCs. The origin of this receptor is a woman younger than 35 in good health and CMV-seropositive. The rearranged chain carries TRBV5-1 and TRBJ2-3, with a tentative D gene TRBD2 over 5 matching bases. Here the CDR3 is given as CASSFPSRGHTDTQYF. In nucleotide form, the sequence is TGCGCCAGCAGCTTCCCTAGCAGAGGGCACACAGATACGCAGTATTTT.